This T cell receptor (beta chain) was recovered during a study of blood T cell repertoires in COVID-19. Study-level information: In each case, the material was cDNA or gDNA derived from T cells, B-cell-depleted T cells, or PBMCs.

Using immunoSEQ multiplex PCR, the repertoire was profiled, and TCRdb retains in-frame clones only, with some absent. This repertoire shows approximately 500,000 clones, around 90% found once; its top ten account for about 8%. About this clone: Compared with germline, one end of the junction differs, possibly owing to a read error.

The CDR3 has 16 residues. Germline CDR1 SGHTA, CDR2 FQGNSA. V gene TRBV7-2 combines with J gene TRBJ1-2; 7 bases line up with TRBD1. This receptor was taken from a woman in her 50s with COVID-19, enrolled during active disease. The specimen sequenced was peripheral blood. CDR3 amino acids: CASSLDPQGGDYDYTF. The CDR3 DNA reads TGTGCCAGCAGCTTAGATCCCCAGGGGGGTGACTATGACTACACCTTC. Together with reference TRBV7-2 and TRBJ1-2, the CDR3 gives the full variable domain: GAGVSQSPSNKVTEKGKDVELRCDPISGHTALYWYRQSLGQGLEFLIYFQGNSAPDKSGLPSDRFSAERTGGSVSTLTIQRTQQEDSAVYLCASSLDPQGGDYDYTFGSGTRLTVV.